What follows are 29 T cell receptor beta chains derived from one specimen sequenced in a study of T cell changes during pregnancy in multiple sclerosis. Repertoires were generated with immunoSEQ multiplex PCR, while TCRdb's copy carries only in-frame clones and drops some. The sample gives fewer than 85,000 clones, around 93% of which show up once; 2% to 2.5% is in the top ten. The material sequenced was peripheral blood, taken in the third trimester of pregnancy. These receptors all come from a female donor with multiple sclerosis, enrolled in a pregnancy study.

This clone was found once. The V and J genes are TRBV4-1 and TRBJ1-3; 8 nucleotides align to TRBD1. Germline loops: CDR1 MGHRA, CDR2 YSYEKL. V dropped 4 bases and J dropped 1; count of bases not matched to a gene: 9. This CDR3 has 17 amino acids. The CDR3 DNA follows: TGCGCCAGCAGCCCAGTAGCAGGGGGCTATTCTGGAAACACCATATATTTT. Its protein is CASSPVAGGYSGNTIYF.

The genes are TRBV12-1 and TRBJ2-1; the table's D gene call, TRBD2, was not cross checked with the DNA. TRBV12-1 has pseudogene status. The length of the CDR3 is 17 residues. DNA of the CDR3: TGTGCCAGCAGCTTTGCCCCCCTTGAACTGATATACAATGAGCAGTTCTTC. This encodes CASSFAPLELIYNEQFF.

The chain carries TRBV5-1 and TRBJ2-1; TRBD2 agrees at 10 bases. V dropped 3 bases and J dropped 4; count of bases not matched to a gene: 7. Germline values: CDR1 SGHRS, CDR2 YFSETQ. This CDR3 has 16 amino acids. This CDR3 is CASSSRGSGGYNEQFF. The CDR3 region has the DNA TGCGCCAGCAGCTCCCGGGGTAGCGGGGGGTACAATGAGCAGTTCTTC.

J is TRBJ1-6 and V is TRBV19, with 11 bases identical to TRBD1. This CDR3 contains 16 residues. Germline CDR1 LNHDA, CDR2 SQIVND (reference sequence). The V segment lost 4 bases and the J segment 10 bases; nucleotides outside the gene matches: 9. In DNA form, the CDR3 reads TGTGCCAGTAGTACTGGACAGGGGGCCTCCCAATCACCCCTCCACTTT. This encodes CASSTGQGASQSPLHF.

Details on this clone: The germline gene is not matched at one end of the junction; a read error may be the cause. The V and J genes are TRBV7-2 and TRBJ1-4; a possible D gene is TRBD1 (5 bases). This CDR3 has 13 residues. CDR1 is SGHTA, CDR2 FQGNSA, per germline. The CDR3 coding sequence is TGTGCCAGCAGCTTAGCGGAGGCAGGGAGGTTGATTTTT. Amino acids: CASSLAEAGRLIF.

V usage is TRBV2 and J usage is TRBJ2-3; D not certain. The V end lost 3 bases, the J end lost 2 bases, and 6 bases lay between the germline ends. From germline, CDR1 is SNHLY and CDR2 FYNNEI. CDR3 length: 13 amino acids. As DNA, the CDR3 is TGTGCCAGCAGTGACAGAAACACAGATACGCAGTATTTT. It specifies CASSDRNTDTQYF.

V gene TRBV9 combines with J gene TRBJ1-1, with D perhaps TRBD1 (6 bases). This CDR3 comprises 13 residues. The V gene lost 5 bases and the J gene lost 11 bases, with 19 bases spanning the gap. Germline CDR1 reads SGDLS; CDR2 reads YYNGEE. Written as DNA, the CDR3 is TGTGCCAGCAGTCCCGGAGGGGGGGTCAAGGCTTTCTTT. Protein product: CASSPGGGVKAFF.

The CDR3, as DNA: TGTGCCAGCAGCTTGGTTGGGGGAGGGAGCACTGAAGCTTTCTTT. Protein: CASSLVGGGSTEAFF. The rearrangement uses TRBV5-4 and TRBJ1-1; tentative D call: TRBD1 (5 bases). The V gene lost 0 bases and the J gene lost 4 bases, with 13 bases spanning the gap. This CDR3 has 15 amino acids. Germline loops: CDR1 SGHNT, CDR2 YYREEE (reference sequence).

The chain joins TRBV2 to TRBJ2-5, with 13 bases aligning to TRBD2. The germline CDR1 and CDR2 sequences are SNHLY and FYNNEI. The V segment lost 3 bases and the J segment 3 bases; nucleotides outside the gene matches: 1. This CDR3 is 15 amino acids long. CDR3 DNA: TGTGCCAGCAGTGAGGGGACTAGCGGGGAAGAGACCCAGTACTTC. This sequence encodes CASSEGTSGEETQYF.

The chain links TRBV4-1 to TRBJ2-1, with D possibly TRBD2 on 6 matching bases. The CDR3 is made up of 16 amino acids. V was cut by 2 bases and J by 1 base, with 12 bases left in between. Germline-derived CDR1 and CDR2 are MGHRA and YSYEKL. The CDR3 DNA reads as TGCGCCAGCAGCCAATCCGGGAGTCTGTCCTACAATGAGCAGTTCTTC. Its translation: CASSQSGSLSYNEQFF.

The rearrangement joins TRBV6-5 to TRBJ2-7, with D unresolved. There are 15 residues in the CDR3. V was cut by 6 bases and J by 3 bases, with 18 bases left in between. Germline CDR1 and CDR2: MNHEY and SVGAGI. CDR3 nucleotides: TGTGCCAGCAGGCCAGACACGTGGGCTTACTACGAGCAGTACTTC. Translated: CASRPDTWAYYEQYF.

The rearrangement joins TRBV6-6 to TRBJ1-2; D might be TRBD1 (6 bases). The CDR3 is 13 amino acids. Germline CDR1 is MNHNY and CDR2 is SVGAGI (reference sequence). With 7 bases removed from V and 7 bases from J, the gap between germline ends came to 16 bases. In DNA form, the CDR3 reads TGTGCCAGCATTACCACAGGGAAGGTTGGCTACACCTTC. Residues: CASITTGKVGYTF.

This clone was seen only once. The V gene is TRBV6-5, the J gene TRBJ2-7, with 9 positions matching TRBD1. Germline trimming cut 4 bases from V and 6 bases from J; bases unmatched to any gene: 10. The CDR3 is made up of 15 amino acids. Germline loops: CDR1 MNHEY, CDR2 SVGAGI. The CDR3: CASSLTGGPPGEQYF. The CDR3 DNA sequence: TGTGCCAGCAGTTTGACAGGGGGGCCCCCTGGCGAGCAGTACTTC.

The V call is TRBV7-6, the J call TRBJ2-1, with 9 bases lining up with TRBD1. V lost 5 bases to trimming and J lost 5 bases; unmatched junction nucleotides: 7. Per the germline V gene, CDR1 is SGHVS and CDR2 is FNYEAQ. The CDR3 totals 15 residues. The CDR3 sequence is CASSPRTGVNNEQFF. As DNA, the CDR3 is TGTGCCAGCAGCCCGAGGACAGGGGTAAACAATGAGCAGTTCTTC. The complete variable domain, with remaining parts taken from reference TRBV7-6 and TRBJ2-1, reads GAGVSQSPRYKVTKRGQDVALRCDPISGHVSLYWYRQALGQGPEFLTYFNYEAQQDKSGLPNDRFSAERPEGSISTLTIQRTEQRDSAMYRCASSPRTGVNNEQFFGPGTRLTVL.

This clone was detected once. The chain combines TRBV12-5 with TRBJ1-1; D is undetermined. Trimming left V 5 bases short and J 6 bases short, with 13 bases between. This CDR3 is built from 13 residues. In germline, CDR1 is LGHNT, CDR2 FRNRAP. CDR3 protein: CASGPGGGPEAFF. DNA of the CDR3: TGTGCTAGTGGTCCGGGCGGAGGACCTGAAGCTTTCTTT.

The DNA for the CDR3 is TGCGCCAGCAGCCAAGAGGGCACCACAATAATTCAGCCCCAGCATTTT. It translates to CASSQEGTTIIQPQHF. The rearrangement links TRBV4-1 to TRBJ1-5, with D unclear. The germline CDR1 and CDR2 sequences are MGHRA and YSYEKL. This CDR3 is 16 amino acids long. V was trimmed by 0 bases and J by 6 bases, leaving 15 bases between them.

Regarding this clone: Other nucleotide sequences from this sample produce the same CDR3. This chain joins TRBV5-1 and TRBJ2-1; 10 bases match TRBD2. The CDR3 extends over 18 amino acids. Germline V gives CDR1 SGHRS, CDR2 YFSETQ. After removal of 0 bases from V and 1 base from J, the junction contained 7 bases not matched to a gene. CDR3 region: CASSLGLAGAPSYNEQFF. The CDR3 nucleotides read TGCGCCAGCAGCTTGGGCCTAGCGGGGGCCCCGTCCTACAATGAGCAGTTCTTC.

The chain employs TRBV15 and TRBJ2-7; 7 bases are shared with TRBD1. Germline CDR1 LNHNV, CDR2 YYDKDF (reference sequence). The CDR3 contains 16 residues. The trim removed 0 bases at V and 3 bases at J, leaving 8 bases unmatched. The CDR3 DNA reads TGTGCCACCAGCAGAGAGCCGGGACAGCTAGGCTACGAGCAGTACTTC. It yields the protein CATSREPGQLGYEQYF. The complete variable domain, with remaining parts taken from reference TRBV15 and TRBJ2-7, reads DAMVIQNPRYQVTQFGKPVTLSCSQTLNHNVMYWYQQKSSQAPKLLFHYYDKDFNNEADTPDNFQSRRPNTSFCFLDIRSPGLGDTAMYLCATSREPGQLGYEQYFGPGTRLTVT.

This chain connects TRBV11-2 to TRBJ2-1; weak D call: TRBD2 (6 bases). V was trimmed by 3 bases and J by 8 bases, leaving 20 bases between them. There are 16 residues in the CDR3. Germline V gene sequence: CDR1 SGHAT, CDR2 FQNNGV. CDR3 DNA sequence: TGTGCCAGCAGCTTGAGGGTGCGGGGATTAGGGGATGAGCAGTTCTTC. This sequence encodes CASSLRVRGLGDEQFF.

The CDR3 region is CASSVQASSSYNEQFF. The CDR3 DNA sequence: TGTGCCAGCAGCGTACAGGCGAGTAGCTCCTACAATGAGCAGTTCTTC. This chain connects TRBV9 to TRBJ2-1; D is undetermined. The CDR3 has 16 amino acids. Trimming removed 1 base from V and 0 bases from J, with 11 bases in between. Per the germline V gene, CDR1 is SGDLS and CDR2 is YYNGEE.

This clone was observed once. This sequence joins TRBV5-6 and TRBJ2-5; D perhaps matches TRBD1 (6 bases). This CDR3 region has 15 residues. The V gene's germline CDR1 is SGHDT and CDR2 YYEEEE. V lost 2 bases to trimming and J lost 0 bases, with 11 bases between them. DNA for the CDR3: TGTGCCAGCAGCTTCCATTGGGACAACCAAGAGACCCAGTACTTC. Amino acids: CASSFHWDNQETQYF.

Concerning this clone: This specimen includes other DNA sequences encoding the same CDR3. This chain links TRBV29-1 with TRBJ2-1, with D unresolved. From germline, CDR1 is SQVTM and CDR2 ANQGSEA. V shed 3 bases and J shed 6 bases, with 9 bases lying between them. The CDR3 is made up of 12 amino acids. The CDR3 spells CSVDPGINEQFF. CDR3 in DNA: TGCAGCGTTGACCCGGGTATCAATGAGCAGTTCTTC.

The sample holds one count of this clone. The genes are TRBV4-1 and TRBJ2-1; 7 bases agree with TRBD1. With V trimmed by 0 bases and J by 4 bases, 9 bases remained unmatched. The germline V gene has CDR1 MGHRA and CDR2 YSYEKL. This CDR3 comprises 17 residues. CDR3 DNA sequence: TGCGCCAGCAGCCAAGATGTCGAGACAGGGACGTACAATGAGCAGTTCTTC. It codes for CASSQDVETGTYNEQFF.

The V and J genes are TRBV18 and TRBJ1-5; 7 bases map to TRBD1. This CDR3 is built from 19 residues. The germline gives CDR1 KGHSH, CDR2 LQKENI. Unmatched junction bases numbered 14, after V lost 2 bases and J lost 1 base. The CDR3 nucleotides are TGTGCCAGCTCACCAAACAGGGGAATGGAAATAGGGAGCAATCAGCCCCAGCATTTT. Its translation is CASSPNRGMEIGSNQPQHF. Supplemented by reference TRBV18 and TRBJ1-5, the full variable domain reads NAGVMQNPRHLVRRRGQEARLRCSPMKGHSHVYWYRQLPEEGLKFMVYLQKENIIDESGMPKERFSAEFPKEGPSILRIQQVVRGDSAAYFCASSPNRGMEIGSNQPQHFGDGTRLSIL.

In this sample, this clone turned up once. This sequence joins TRBV27 and TRBJ2-2, with 15 bases lining up with TRBD2. Losses at the gene ends were 3 bases for V and 4 bases for J; bases not matched to a gene: 3. CDR3 size: 17 residues. Germline CDR1 and CDR2: MNHEY and SMNVEV (reference sequence). CDR3 in DNA: TGTGCCAGCAGTTTGGGGACTAGCGGGGGGATCACCGGGGAGCTGTTTTTT. Protein product: CASSLGTSGGITGELFF.

In its sample, this clone was seen once. The CDR3 here is CATSRAQGAGEKLFF. DNA for the CDR3: TGTGCCACCAGCAGAGCACAGGGGGCGGGTGAAAAACTGTTTTTT. The V call is TRBV15, the J call TRBJ1-4; TRBD1 aligns across 9 bases. Germline V gives CDR1 LNHNV, CDR2 YYDKDF (reference sequence). V shed 1 base, J shed 7 bases, and the junction held 4 bases outside the gene matches. This CDR3 comprises 15 residues.

The chain carries TRBV18 and TRBJ1-5; 7 bases are a match to TRBD1. This CDR3 contains 15 residues. The trim removed 3 bases at V and 5 bases at J, leaving 7 bases unmatched. Germline-derived CDR1 and CDR2 are KGHSH and LQKENI. As DNA, the CDR3 is TGTGCCAGCTCACCGATAAATACAGGGGATCAGCCCCAGCATTTT. Translation: CASSPINTGDQPQHF.

This chain links TRBV12-5 with TRBJ2-3; 11 bases line up with TRBD2. Losses at the gene ends were 0 bases for V and 10 bases for J; bases not matched to a gene: 9. Germline CDR1 reads LGHNT; CDR2 reads FRNRAP. The CDR3 runs 16 residues. The CDR3 sequence: CASGLVLSGGVEAQYF. The CDR3 DNA reads as TGTGCTAGTGGTTTGGTACTTAGCGGGGGGGTCGAGGCGCAGTATTTT.

CDR3 sequence reads: CASSHRSGYYEQYF. The DNA for the CDR3 is TGCGCCAGCAGCCATCGGTCGGGATATTACGAGCAGTACTTC. The rearrangement links TRBV4-1 to TRBJ2-7; tentatively, D is TRBD2 (5 bases). CDR3 length equals 14 residues. The V gene's germline CDR1 is MGHRA and CDR2 YSYEKL. V was shortened by 3 bases and J by 4 bases, with 13 bases between the two germline ends.